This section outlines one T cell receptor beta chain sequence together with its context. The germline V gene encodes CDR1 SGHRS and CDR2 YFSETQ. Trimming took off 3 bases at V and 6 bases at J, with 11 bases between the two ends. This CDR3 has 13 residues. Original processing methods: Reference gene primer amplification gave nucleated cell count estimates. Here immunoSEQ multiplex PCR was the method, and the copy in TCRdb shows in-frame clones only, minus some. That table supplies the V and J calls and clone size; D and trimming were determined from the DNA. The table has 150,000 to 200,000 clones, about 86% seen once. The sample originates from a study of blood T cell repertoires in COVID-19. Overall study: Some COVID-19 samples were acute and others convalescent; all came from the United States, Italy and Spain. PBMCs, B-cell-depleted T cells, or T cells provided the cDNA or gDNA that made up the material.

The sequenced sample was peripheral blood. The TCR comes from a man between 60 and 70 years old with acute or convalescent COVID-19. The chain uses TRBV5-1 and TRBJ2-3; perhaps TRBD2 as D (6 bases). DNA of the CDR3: TGCGCCAGCAGCTCTCGGGAGCTTGATACGCAGTATTTT. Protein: CASSSRELDTQYF.